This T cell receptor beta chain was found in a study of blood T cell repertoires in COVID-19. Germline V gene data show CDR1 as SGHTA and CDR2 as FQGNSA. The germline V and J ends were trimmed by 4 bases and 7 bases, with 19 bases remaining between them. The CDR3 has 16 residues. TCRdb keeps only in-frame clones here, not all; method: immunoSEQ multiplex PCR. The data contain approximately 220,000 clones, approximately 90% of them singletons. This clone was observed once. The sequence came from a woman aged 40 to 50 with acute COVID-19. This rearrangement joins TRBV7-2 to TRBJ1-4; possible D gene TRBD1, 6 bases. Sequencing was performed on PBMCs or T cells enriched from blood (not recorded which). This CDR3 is CASSSSGVQGSEKLFF. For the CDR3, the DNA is TGTGCCAGCAGCTCATCAGGGGTGCAGGGAAGTGAAAAACTGTTTTTT.